The rows below give T cell receptor beta chains drawn from one sample of a study of long-term antiretroviral therapy in people with HIV. Generated by immunoSEQ multiplex PCR, the TCRdb table keeps only in-frame clones and is missing some. The repertoire holds around 21,000 clones, with roughly four fifths as singletons. The sequenced sample was unsorted PBMCs, obtained 0.2 years after starting antiretroviral therapy. These receptors were obtained from a woman in her thirties with HIV. Both conserved end residues are part of each CDR3. The D gene is left open where the match is weak. Some rows have no size entry. The others give once, few or many, or a class for an expanded clone.

d_call clone_size j_call v_call cdr3_nt cdr3_aa
NA NA TRBJ1-3 TRBV5-1 TGCGCCAGCAGCCCGGACTTTATGGGCTCTGGAAACACCATATATTTT CASSPDFMGSGNTIYF
NA NA TRBJ2-2 TRBV9 TGTGCCAGCACCACTACCTTTGGCACCGGGGAGCTGTTTTTT CASTTTFGTGELFF
NA NA TRBJ1-1 TRBV2 TGTGCCAGCATTTTCACTGAAGCTTTCTTT CASIFTEAFF
NA NA TRBJ2-5 TRBV6-5 TGTGCCAGCAGTTGGGTCGGCGACCAAGAGACCCAGTACTTC CASSWVGDQETQYF
NA NA TRBJ1-1 TRBV30 TGTGCCTGCAGGCAGTCTATGAACACTGAAGCTTTCTTT CACRQSMNTEAFF
NA few TRBJ1-2 TRBV19 TGTGCCAGTAGTTCTCCGACAGGATATGGCTACACCTTC CASSSPTGYGYTF
TRBD2 NA TRBJ2-1 TRBV6-6 TGTGCCAGCAGTCCGACTAGCGGGAATGAGCAGTTCTTC CASSPTSGNEQFF
NA NA TRBJ1-1 TRBV11-2 TGTGCCAGCAGCATGAGTCACGGGGGGGAAGCTTTCTTT CASSMSHGGEAFF
NA NA TRBJ1-5 TRBV12-2 TGTGCAAGGGGGATGGAGAGCAATCAGCCCCAGCATTTT CARGMESNQPQHF
NA NA TRBJ2-2 TRBV5-1 TGCGCCAGCAGCTTGGCCTTGGGGGGGCCGGTGGAGCTGTTTTTT CASSLALGGPVELFF
TRBD2 NA TRBJ2-1 TRBV5-1 TGCGCCAGCAGCTTGGCTTCCGGGCGGGGGGGGAATGAGCAGTTCTTC CASSLASGRGGNEQFF
TRBD2 NA TRBJ2-3 TRBV5-1 TGCGCCAGCAGCTTGGTAGCGGGGGGGCTTCGGACAGATACGCAGTATTTT CASSLVAGGLRTDTQYF
TRBD1 NA TRBJ1-4 TRBV5-5 TGTGCCAGCAGCAGCACAGGGGCCGGGGTATTTGAAAAACTGTTTTTT CASSSTGAGVFEKLFF
TRBD1 NA TRBJ1-1 TRBV10-3 TGTGCCATCACCCAGCGGGGGACAGGGATCACTGAAGCTTTCTTT CAITQRGTGITEAFF
TRBD1 NA TRBJ1-2 TRBV4-1 TGCGCCAGCAGCCAAGAGCCCGGGACAGGCGTCTACACCTTC CASSQEPGTGVYTF
NA NA TRBJ2-6 TRBV19 TGTGCCAGTCGTAGGGAGGCTGGGGCCAACGTCCTGACTTTC CASRREAGANVLTF
NA NA TRBJ2-5 TRBV5-1 TGCGCCAGCAGCCGCATGGCGGGACGTGGAGGAGAGACCCAGTACTTC CASSRMAGRGGETQYF
NA NA TRBJ1-3 TRBV15 TGTGCCACCAGCAGAGATAGGCGACCGCTAGACACCATATATTTT CATSRDRRPLDTIYF
NA NA TRBJ1-1 TRBV6-5 TGTGCCAGCAGACAGGGCGGGGCCACTGAAGCTTTCTTT CASRQGGATEAFF
TRBD2 NA TRBJ2-3 TRBV10-3 TGTGCCATCAGTGAGTCGAGTAGCGGGGGAGACACAGATACGCAGTATTTT CAISESSSGGDTDTQYF
NA NA TRBJ2-2 TRBV2 TGTGCCAGCAGTGAAAGGGGGGTAGGGTGGACCGGGGAGCTGTTTTTT CASSERGVGWTGELFF
NA NA TRBJ2-7 TRBV7-2 TGTGCCAGCAGCTTATCTGGGGGGCAGGGTACTGACGAGCAGTACTTC CASSLSGGQGTDEQYF
NA NA TRBJ2-6 TRBV2 TGTGCCAGCAGTGTGCCCGGACAGCTTATACCTTTCTCTGGGGCCAACGTCCTGACTTTC CASSVPGQLIPFSGANVLTF